This TCR beta chain was recorded in a study of blood T cell repertoires in COVID-19 (dated by TCRdb to the early 2020s). As for the study more broadly: Samples covering the acute and convalescent phases of COVID-19 were provided by collaborators in the United States, Italy and Spain. The prospective study material was composed of cDNA or gDNA derived from T cells, B-cell-depleted T cells, or PBMCs. Deeply sampled blood TCRbeta repertoires from subjects exposed to, actively infected with, or recovered from COVID-19 were included in the dataset. The repertoires were released in a freely available public database meant as a resource for research on the immune response to SARS-CoV-2. The samples were drawn from the first 160 participants of the ongoing ImmuneRACE study and from more than 1,000 subjects provided by 6 global collaborators. A de-identified subject ID, COVID-19 status, age in years and sex were almost always included in the sample metadata. Where available, HLA class I and class II types were taken from metadata supplied by the sample provider and were not determined by assay-based typing.

Reading from cysteine to phenylalanine, the CDR3 counts 15 amino acids. This entry keeps only the CDR3 DNA: 45 bases, framed from base 1. The germline V gene (reference sequence) provides CDR1 LNHNV and CDR2 YYDKDF. After removal of 8 bases from V and 2 bases from J, the junction retains 2 bases not matched to a gene. General study outcomes and caveats: The amount of clinical and demographic metadata varied by source and participant and was provided uncurated.

As concerns this clone: What antigen it recognizes has not been identified. No base qualities exist here, and no much larger clone lies one base off it.

TCRbeta CDR3 regions were amplified from genomic DNA by means of the immunoSEQ Assay, a bias-controlled multiplex PCR. The study's processing was this. The number of nucleated cells in each sample was estimated by amplification of reference gene primers within the assay. To quantify the absolute abundance of each unique TCRbeta CDR3 rearrangement, sequence reads were collapsed and filtered. For each sample, productive Simpson clonality was calculated by taking the square root of Simpson's diversity index across productive rearrangements. What TCRdb holds here is the immuneACCESS table cut down to in-frame rearrangements. Part of the clones is not present; checked against another copy, under half of the missing clones reflect an unresolved V gene, and the others are unexplained. V, J and clone size derive from that table, while D and trimming were established from the DNA sequence. The sample table lists tens of thousands of clones, approximately 90% of them with a count of one. The ten largest clones capture 3.1% of the sample.

In the prospective study, participants were 18 to 89 years old, resided in 20 to 30 geographic areas of the United States, and were enrolled through a virtual design. To assign participants to cohorts, the prospective study relied on clinical history that participants themselves reported in a screening survey and a study questionnaire. For ImmuneRACE Cohort 3, a participant was defined as recovered based on two consecutive negative NP/OP PCR tests, clearance by a healthcare professional, or resolution of symptoms. In the prospective study, mobile phlebotomists collected whole blood, serum and a nasopharyngeal or oropharyngeal swab from each participant. Additional blood draws and questionnaires over an approximately two-month period could optionally be provided by prospective study participants. Before DNA extraction, blood samples from the prospective study were shipped at room temperature or frozen.

The chain joins TRBV15 to TRBJ2-2; 13 of the junction bases match TRBD2. Sequenced material: PBMCs or T cells enriched from blood (not recorded which). This receptor was identified in a woman between 50 and 59 years old who had recovered from COVID-19. The CDR3 region: CATSGLAGNTGELFF. The DNA sequence follows: TGTGCCACCTCGGGACTAGCGGGAAACACCGGGGAGCTGTTTTTT.